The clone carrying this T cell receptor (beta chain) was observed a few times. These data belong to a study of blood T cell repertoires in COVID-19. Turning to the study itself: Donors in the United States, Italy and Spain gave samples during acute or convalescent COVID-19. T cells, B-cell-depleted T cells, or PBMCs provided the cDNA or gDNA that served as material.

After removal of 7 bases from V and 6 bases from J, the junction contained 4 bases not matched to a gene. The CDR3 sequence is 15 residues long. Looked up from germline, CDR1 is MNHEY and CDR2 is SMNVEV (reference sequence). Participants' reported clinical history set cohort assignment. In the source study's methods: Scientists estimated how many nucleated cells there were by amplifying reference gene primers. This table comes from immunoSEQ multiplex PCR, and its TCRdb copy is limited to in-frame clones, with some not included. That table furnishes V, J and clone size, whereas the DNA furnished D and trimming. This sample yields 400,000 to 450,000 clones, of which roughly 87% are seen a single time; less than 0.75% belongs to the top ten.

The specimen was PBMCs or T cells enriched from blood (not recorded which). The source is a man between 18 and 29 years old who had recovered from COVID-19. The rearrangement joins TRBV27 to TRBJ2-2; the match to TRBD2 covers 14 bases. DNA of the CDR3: TGTGCCAGCAAGGGACTAGCGGGAGAGTCCGGGGAGCTGTTTTTT. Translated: CASKGLAGESGELFF.